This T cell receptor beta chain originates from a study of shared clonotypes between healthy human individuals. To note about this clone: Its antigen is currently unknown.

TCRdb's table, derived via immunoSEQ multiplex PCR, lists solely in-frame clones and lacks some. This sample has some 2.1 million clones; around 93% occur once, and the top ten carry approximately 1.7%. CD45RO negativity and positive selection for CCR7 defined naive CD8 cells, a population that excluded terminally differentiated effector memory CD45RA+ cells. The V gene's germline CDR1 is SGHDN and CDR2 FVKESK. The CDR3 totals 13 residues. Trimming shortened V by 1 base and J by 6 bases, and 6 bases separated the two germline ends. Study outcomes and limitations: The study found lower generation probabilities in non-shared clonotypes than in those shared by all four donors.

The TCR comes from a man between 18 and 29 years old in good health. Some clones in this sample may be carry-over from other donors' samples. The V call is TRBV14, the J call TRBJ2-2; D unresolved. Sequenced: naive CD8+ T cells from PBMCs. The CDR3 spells CASSQVVAGELFF. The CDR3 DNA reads TGTGCCAGCAGCCAAGTTGTGGCCGGGGAGCTGTTTTTT. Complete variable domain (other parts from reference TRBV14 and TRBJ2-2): EAGVTQFPSHSVIEKGQTVTLRCDPISGHDNLYWYRRVMGKEIKFLLHFVKESKQDESGMPNNRFLAERTGGTYSTLKVQPAELEDSGVYFCASSQVVAGELFFGEGSRLTVL.